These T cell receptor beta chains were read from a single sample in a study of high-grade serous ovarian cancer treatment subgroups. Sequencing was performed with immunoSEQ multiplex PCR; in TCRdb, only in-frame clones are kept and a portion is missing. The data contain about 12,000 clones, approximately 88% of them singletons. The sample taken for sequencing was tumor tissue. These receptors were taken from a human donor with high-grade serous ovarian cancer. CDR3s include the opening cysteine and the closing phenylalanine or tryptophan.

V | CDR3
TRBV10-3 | CAISETPYRVGYTF
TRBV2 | CASSGGGHSNQPQHF
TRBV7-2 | CASSLGWRGGNIQYF
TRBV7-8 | CASSLGSIFNSPLHF
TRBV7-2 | CASSFQQGTTEAFF
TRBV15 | CASSKGGNTIYF
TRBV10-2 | CASSGTDTLRGEYF
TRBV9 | CASSVGSGGLYEQYF
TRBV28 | CASSMGQAGGSTDTQYF
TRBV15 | CATSREGTETQETQYF
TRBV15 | CATSRGGAQGNTIYF
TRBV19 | CASSISPGVGYTF
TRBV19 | CATHRGTGTEAFF
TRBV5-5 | CASSLVSTATDTQYF
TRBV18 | CASSPIDRGAEAFF
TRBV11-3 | CASSLARGQEQYF
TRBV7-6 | CASSLDPGATYEQYF
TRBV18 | CASSQGNSYNEQFF
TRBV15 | CATSRGPANSGNTIYF
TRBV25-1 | CASSESGRGHSGANVLTF
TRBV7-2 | CASSPLGLSTDTQYF
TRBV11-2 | CASSLERVGTEAFF